These 23 T cell receptor beta chains were all obtained from the same sample, sequenced in a study of vaccination and CD4 T cells after COVID-19. As to treatment: roughly 11-day PBMC culture with coronavirus spike peptide pools or control peptides (ViraFEST assay). CD4+ T cells that had been cultured provided DNA sequenced with the Oncomine TCR Beta short-read assay. TCRdb re-analysed the PCR reads in MiXCR, keeping a single row per CDR3 protein. In the table there are approximately 16,000 distinct CDR3 sequences, roughly 56% of which are singletons. No antigen has been identified for these receptors. The specimen was CD4+ T cells from blood, cultured in vitro. The receptors come from a human donor who had recovered from COVID-19.

This clonotype was seen a few times. The CDR3, as DNA: TGTGCCAGCAGCTTATGGCAGGGGGCGCAGGAGACCCAGTACTTC. Amino acid sequence: CASSLWQGAQETQYF. The chain recombines TRBV7-9 with TRBJ2-5, with 8 bases lining up with TRBD1. The germline CDR1 and CDR2 sequences are SEHNR and FQNEAQ (reference sequence). The CDR3 runs to 15 residues. V trimming: 2 bases; J trimming: 5 bases; junction bases outside the gene matches: 7.

This clonotype has more than one count but fewer than ten. V and J are TRBV7-8 and TRBJ2-3, with D possibly TRBD2 on 6 matching bases. V was cut by 5 bases and J by 2 bases, with 11 bases left in between. CDR1 is SGHVS, CDR2 FQNEAQ, per germline. The length of the CDR3 is 14 residues. Here the CDR3 DNA reads TGTGCCAGCAGCCCGACTAGTACCACAGATACGCAGTATTTT. It is translated as CASSPTSTTDTQYF. Complete variable domain (other parts from reference TRBV7-8 and TRBJ2-3): GAGVSQSPRYKVAKRGQDVALRCDPISGHVSLFWYQQALGQGPEFLTYFQNEAQLDKSGLPSDRFFAERPEGSVSTLKIQRTQQEDSAVYLCASSPTSTTDTQYFGPGTRLTVL.

This clonotype was detected only a few times. The chain has TRBV20-1 and TRBJ2-7; TRBD2 matches at 9 bases. From germline, CDR1 is DFQATT and CDR2 SNEGSKA (reference sequence). The CDR3 covers 17 residues. V was clipped by 3 bases and J by 1 base; unmatched bases: 13. CDR3 sequence reads: CSASPSGRGGFSYEQYF. CDR3 in DNA: TGCAGTGCTAGCCCCTCGGGGCGGGGGGGCTTTTCCTACGAGCAGTACTTC.

V is TRBV7-2 and J is TRBJ2-7; D ambiguous. Trimming shortened V by 4 bases and J by 6 bases, and 13 bases separated the two germline ends. The CDR3 loop spans 13 amino acids. CDR1 and CDR2 from the germline V gene are SGHTA and FQGNSA. The CDR3 DNA follows: TGTGCCAGCAGCTCACAGTCGAACAGCGAGCAGTACTTC. The encoded protein is CASSSQSNSEQYF.

The chain links TRBV20-1 to TRBJ2-1, with 12 bases lining up with TRBD2. Germline CDR1 and CDR2: DFQATT and SNEGSKA (reference sequence). J gave up 9 bases and V 2 bases, and 5 bases lay outside the gene matches. The CDR3 spans 14 residues. The CDR3 sequence: CSARLAGGLSEQFF. In DNA form, the CDR3 reads TGCAGTGCTAGACTAGCGGGAGGGCTAAGTGAGCAGTTCTTC.

This chain connects TRBV19 to TRBJ2-7; D is perhaps TRBD2 (5 bases). The CDR3 consists of 14 residues. Germline CDR1 is LNHDA and CDR2 is SQIVND (reference sequence). Deletions cut 5 bases from V and 0 bases from J, with 11 bases between. The CDR3: CASSEGWSSYEQYF. In DNA, the CDR3 is TGTGCCAGTAGTGAGGGATGGAGCTCCTACGAGCAGTACTTC.

In this sample, this clonotype is medium-sized. The V call is TRBV20-1, the J call TRBJ2-7; tentative D call: TRBD1 (5 bases). CDR1 and CDR2 from the germline V gene are DFQATT and SNEGSKA (reference sequence). This CDR3 has 14 residues. V was clipped by 3 bases and J by 2 bases, with 14 bases between them. The CDR3 region has the DNA TGCAGTGCTAGCCCCGACAGCAACGCCTACGAGCAGTACTTC. Protein sequence: CSASPDSNAYEQYF.

The V call is TRBV7-3, the J call TRBJ2-3, with TRBD2 as a possible D gene (6 bases). Germline assignment: CDR1 SGHTA and CDR2 FQGTGA. Deletions cut 6 bases from V and 2 bases from J, with 15 bases between. This CDR3 has 15 residues. Here the CDR3 reads CASSKRGTLTDTQYF. In DNA, the CDR3 is TGTGCCAGCAGTAAGCGAGGGACTCTCACAGATACGCAGTATTTT. Using reference TRBV7-3 and TRBJ2-3 for the parts outside the CDR3, the full variable domain is GAGVSQTPSNKVTEKGKYVELRCDPISGHTALYWYRQSLGQGPEFLIYFQGTGAADDSGLPNDRFFAVRPEGSVSTLKIQRTERGDSAVYLCASSKRGTLTDTQYFGPGTRLTVL.

The table lists this clonotype with a few counts. The chain employs TRBV7-8 and TRBJ1-6, with D uncertain. The CDR3 contains 12 residues. The germline V gene has CDR1 SGHVS and CDR2 FQNEAQ. Trimming removed 1 base from V and 10 bases from J, with 5 bases in between. This CDR3 reads CASSLDRSPLHF. The CDR3 DNA follows: TGTGCCAGCAGCTTAGATCGGTCACCCCTCCACTTT.

The chain employs TRBV7-9 and TRBJ1-5, with 7 bases that match TRBD1. The CDR3 spans 16 residues. CDR1 is SEHNR, CDR2 FQNEAQ, per germline (reference sequence). The V and J ends lost 2 bases and 2 bases, in that order; junction bases with no gene match: 6. The CDR3 DNA reads as TGTGCCAGCAGCTTAACAGGGGCTTCGGGCAATCAGCCCCAGCATTTT. Its protein is CASSLTGASGNQPQHF.

The genes are TRBV4-3 and TRBJ2-3; 15 nucleotides line up with TRBD2. V gave up 4 bases and J gave up 0 bases; unmatched junction bases: 5. CDR3 length equals 18 residues. CDR1 and CDR2 (germline): LGHNA, YSLEER. The CDR3 here is CASSPGLAGGSSTDTQYF. The CDR3 DNA reads as TGCGCCAGCAGCCCGGGACTAGCGGGAGGTTCTAGCACAGATACGCAGTATTTT.

This clonotype was observed a few times. The chain uses TRBV12-3 or TRBV12-4 and TRBJ1-6, with D maybe TRBD1 (5 bases). CDR3 length: 15 residues. V lost 3 bases and J lost 7, with 13 bases in between. CDR3 DNA sequence: TGTGCCAGCAGTTTGATGGGGGGAGGCAATTCACCCCTCCACTTT. Translation gives CASSLMGGGNSPLHF.

This chain links TRBV7-3 with TRBJ2-2; D unresolved. V was cut by 0 bases and J by 2 bases, with 19 bases left in between. Germline CDR1 is SGHTA and CDR2 is FQGTGA. The CDR3 covers 19 residues. CDR3 region: CASSLTARRSDGNTGELFF. CDR3 bases: TGTGCCAGCAGCTTAACCGCTCGTCGAAGCGACGGCAACACCGGGGAGCTGTTTTTT.

This chain uses TRBV5-8 with TRBJ1-2, with D unresolved. This CDR3 has 17 residues. Germline loops: CDR1 SGHTS, CDR2 YDEGEE. V shed 0 bases and J shed 4 bases, with 19 bases lying between them. The CDR3 DNA sequence: TGTGCCAGCAGCTTGGGATTTGGTGTTCCCAAGGGCTATGGCTACACCTTC. Translating gives CASSLGFGVPKGYGYTF.

In DNA, the CDR3 is TGCGCCAGCAGCTTGAGGCTTTCGTTTCCCGAAGACACCTACTCCTACAATGAGCAGTTCTTC. Protein product: CASSLRLSFPEDTYSYNEQFF. This chain links TRBV5-1 with TRBJ2-1; no firm D call. This CDR3 region has 21 residues. V was shortened by 1 base and J by 0 bases, with 26 bases between the two germline ends. Germline CDR1 is SGHRS and CDR2 is YFSETQ.

This clonotype turned up a few times. The V and J genes are TRBV7-2 and TRBJ1-1; no clear D. The germline V gene has CDR1 SGHTA and CDR2 FQGNSA. V was pared by 5 bases and J by 3 bases, with 10 bases between. The CDR3 length is 13 residues. CDR3: CASSRQVDTEAFF. CDR3 in DNA: TGTGCCAGCAGCCGGCAGGTTGACACTGAAGCTTTCTTT.

The V gene is TRBV5-5, the J gene TRBJ1-6, with D possibly matching TRBD1 (5 bases). The V gene's germline CDR1 is SGHKS and CDR2 YYEKEE (reference sequence). The V end was cut by 4 bases, the J end by 7 bases, with 15 bases between. The CDR3 extends over 15 amino acids. CDR3 DNA sequence: TGTGCCAGCAGCCACCTGCCGGGACGGAATTCACCCCTCCACTTT. Protein product: CASSHLPGRNSPLHF. Complete variable domain (other parts from reference TRBV5-5 and TRBJ1-6): DAGVTQSPTHLIKTRGQQVTLRCSPISGHKSVSWYQQVLGQGPQFIFQYYEKEERGRGNFPDRFSARQFPNYSSELNVNALLLGDSALYLCASSHLPGRNSPLHFGNGTRLTVT.

This chain connects TRBV7-3 to TRBJ2-5; TRBD2 matches at 8 bases. From germline, CDR1 is SGHTA and CDR2 FQGTGA. With 5 bases clipped from V and 5 bases from J, the junction kept 4 bases outside the gene matches. The CDR3 is made up of 13 amino acids. CDR3 nucleotides: TGTGCCAGCAGCCCCAGCGGGAGTGAGACCCAGTACTTC. It codes for CASSPSGSETQYF.

This clonotype was detected once. This rearrangement joins TRBV12-3 or TRBV12-4 to TRBJ2-5; 9 bases map to TRBD1. V was clipped by 6 bases and J by 5 bases; unmatched bases: 10. The CDR3 totals 15 residues. This CDR3 is CASSLHGTGRETQYF. CDR3 nucleotides: TGTGCCAGCAGCCTACACGGGACAGGGCGCGAGACCCAGTACTTC.

This chain links TRBV20-1 with TRBJ2-1; tentatively, D is TRBD2 (5 bases). V was trimmed by 2 bases and J by 10 bases, leaving 18 bases between them. Germline V CDR1 and CDR2: DFQATT, SNEGSKA (reference sequence). The CDR3 has 14 amino acids. The CDR3 DNA is TGCAGTGCTAGAATGGCTTACGGCGGCGGGGAGCAGTTCTTC. It translates to CSARMAYGGGEQFF.

This sequence joins TRBV5-8 and TRBJ1-1; TRBD1 matches 7 bases. From germline, CDR1 is SGHTS and CDR2 YDEGEE. V lost 6 bases, J lost 6 bases, and 5 bases stayed unmatched. The CDR3 has 12 amino acids. The CDR3 bases are TGTGCCAGCAACCTCAGGGGGGCTGAAGCTTTCTTT. This codes for CASNLRGAEAFF.

This clonotype was seen only a few times. The J gene is TRBJ1-2, the V gene TRBV20-1; 7 bases match TRBD1. Germline V gene lookup returns CDR1 DFQATT and CDR2 SNEGSKA (reference sequence). This CDR3 comprises 11 residues. The V segment lost 3 bases and the J segment 5 bases; nucleotides outside the gene matches: 0. The CDR3 region has the DNA TGCAGTGCTAGGACAGGGTATGGCTACACCTTC. This codes for CSARTGYGYTF.

This sequence joins TRBV20-1 and TRBJ2-3, with 8 bases fitting TRBD1. V gave up 3 bases and J gave up 5 bases; unmatched junction bases: 4. Germline V gives CDR1 DFQATT, CDR2 SNEGSKA (reference sequence). The CDR3 contains 13 residues. The CDR3 DNA follows: TGCAGTGCTAGGGACAGGGCCCAAGATACGCAGTATTTT. Its translation: CSARDRAQDTQYF.